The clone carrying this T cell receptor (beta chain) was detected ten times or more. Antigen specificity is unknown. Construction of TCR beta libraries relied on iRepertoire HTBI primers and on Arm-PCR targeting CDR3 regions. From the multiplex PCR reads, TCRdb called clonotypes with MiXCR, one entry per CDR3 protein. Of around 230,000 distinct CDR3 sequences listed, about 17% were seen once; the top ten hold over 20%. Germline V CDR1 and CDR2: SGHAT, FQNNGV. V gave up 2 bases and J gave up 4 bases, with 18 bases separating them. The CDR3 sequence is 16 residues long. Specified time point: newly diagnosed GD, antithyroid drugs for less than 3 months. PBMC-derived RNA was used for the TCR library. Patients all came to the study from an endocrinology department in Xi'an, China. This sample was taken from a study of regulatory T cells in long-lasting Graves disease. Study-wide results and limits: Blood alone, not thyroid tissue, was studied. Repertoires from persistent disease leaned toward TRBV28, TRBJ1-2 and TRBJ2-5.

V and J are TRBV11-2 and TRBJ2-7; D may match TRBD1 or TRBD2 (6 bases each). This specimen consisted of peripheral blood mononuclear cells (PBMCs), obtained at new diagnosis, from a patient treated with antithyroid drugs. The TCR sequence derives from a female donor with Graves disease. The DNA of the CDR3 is TGTGCCAGCAGCTTATCCTTGGGGGCTGCGGGGTACGAGCAGTACTTC. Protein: CASSLSLGAAGYEQYF.